Following are 23 T cell receptor beta chains from one sample sequenced in a study of blood T cells in healthy people across ages. A J-beta primer mix and a sample-barcoded 5' primer were used in a second PCR of roughly 7 to 12 cycles. TCRdb redid the calling of the 5' RACE reads with MiXCR, one entry per CDR3 protein. The sample carries fewer than 1,000,000 distinct CDR3 sequences, under 45% recorded once. Sample: blood. The receptors come from a man in his sixties in good health.

Note on this clonotype: A read error may explain this, as a much larger clone is one base away. The chain links TRBV28 to TRBJ2-1; a possible D gene is TRBD1 (6 bases). Germline assignment: CDR1 MDHEN and CDR2 SYDVKM. This CDR3 is built from 14 residues. The V and J ends lost 4 bases and 9 bases respectively, with 16 bases between them. DNA for the CDR3: TGTGCCAGCAGTTCCTTGGGGGCCGGTGGTGAGCAGTTCTTC. The encoded protein is CASSSLGAGGEQFF.

The chain employs TRBV10-3 and TRBJ2-5; no clear D. This CDR3 is built from 13 residues. The germline gives CDR1 ENHRY, CDR2 SYGVKD. Trimming left V 10 bases short and J 13 bases short, with 25 bases between. As DNA, the CDR3 is TGTGCCAGCCGTGTGCAGGTACCCTACGAGCGGTACTTC. Its translation: CASRVQVPYERYF.

The chain uses TRBV5-4 and TRBJ2-2, with D unclear. Germline V CDR1 and CDR2: SGHNT, YYREEE (reference sequence). The CDR3 is 13 amino acids. The V and J ends lost 4 bases and 6 bases respectively, with 10 bases between them. The CDR3 DNA reads TGTGCCAGCAGCACAATGACCGCCGGGGAGCTGTTTTTT. Its protein is CASSTMTAGELFF.

This clonotype was counted between two and nine times. V usage is TRBV5-5 and J usage is TRBJ1-5; D call uncertain. Germline-derived CDR1 and CDR2 are SGHKS and YYEKEE (reference sequence). This CDR3 is built from 13 residues. The V end was cut by 4 bases, the J end by 3 bases, with 8 bases between. CDR3 in amino acids: CASSVDHNQPQHF. In nucleotides, the CDR3 is TGTGCCAGCAGCGTGGACCACAATCAGCCCCAGCATTTT.

V gene TRBV29-1 combines with J gene TRBJ2-5; no firm D call. Germline V lookup: CDR1 SQVTM, CDR2 ANQGSEA. The CDR3 is 8 amino acids. With 8 bases removed from V and 9 bases from J, the gap between germline ends came to 7 bases. Here the CDR3 DNA reads TGCAGCCCTAGGGCCCAGTACTTC. It specifies CSPRAQYF. Combining the CDR3 with reference TRBV29-1 and TRBJ2-5 gives the whole variable domain SAVISQKPSRDICQRGTSLTIQCQVDSQVTMMFWYRQQPGQSLTLIATANQGSEATYESGFVIDKFPISRPNLTFSTLTVSNMSPEDSSIYLCSPRAQYFGPGTRLLVL.

The sample holds a few counts of this clonotype. V is TRBV7-9 and J is TRBJ2-1; 7 positions match TRBD1. The V segment lost 2 bases and the J segment 3 bases; nucleotides outside the gene matches: 1. This CDR3 contains 14 residues. Germline CDR1 SEHNR, CDR2 FQNEAQ (reference sequence). CDR3 sequence reads: CASSLTGVYNEQFF. In nucleotides, the CDR3 is TGTGCCAGCAGCTTAACAGGGGTCTACAATGAGCAGTTCTTC.

The gene calls are TRBV2 and TRBJ2-3; D ambiguous. Germline lookup yields CDR1 SNHLY and CDR2 FYNNEI. This CDR3 comprises 16 residues. Trimming pared 1 base from V and 2 bases from J, leaving 13 bases between. This chain's CDR3 is CASSEDRRADTDTQYF. CDR3 DNA sequence: TGTGCCAGCAGTGAAGACCGACGAGCCGACACAGATACGCAGTATTTT.

This clonotype was counted many times. The rearrangement joins TRBV27 to TRBJ2-7; weak D call: TRBD2 (6 bases). This CDR3 contains 14 residues. CDR1 and CDR2 (germline): MNHEY, SMNVEV (reference sequence). V dropped 10 bases and J dropped 6 bases, with 22 bases sitting between them. The chain's CDR3 is CATLSRGRFGEQYF. The CDR3 DNA is TGTGCCACCCTTTCCCGGGGGAGGTTTGGCGAGCAGTACTTC.

This clonotype has at least ten counts. The rearrangement uses TRBV29-1 and TRBJ2-5, with D hard to call. The V gene's germline CDR1 is SQVTM and CDR2 ANQGSEA. Trimming removed 6 bases at V and 5 bases at J, with 7 bases between. The CDR3 spans 10 residues. For the CDR3, the DNA is TGCAGCGTCTGGTGGGAGACCCAGTACTTC. It encodes CSVWWETQYF.

The chain joins TRBV3-1 to TRBJ2-1, with 8 bases aligning to TRBD2. Unmatched junction bases numbered 12, after V lost 3 bases and J lost 2 bases. Germline CDR1 LGHDT, CDR2 YNNKEL (reference sequence). The CDR3 contains 18 residues. The CDR3 coding sequence is TGTGCCAGCAGCCATTCGGGGCGGAGCGGGGGAGCCTACAATGAGCAGTTCTTC. It specifies CASSHSGRSGGAYNEQFF.

The rearrangement joins TRBV15 to TRBJ2-1; 8 bases are a match to TRBD2. Germline trimming cut 5 bases from V and 4 bases from J; bases unmatched to any gene: 7. The CDR3 extends over 15 amino acids. Germline assignment: CDR1 LNHNV and CDR2 YYDKDF (reference sequence). This chain's CDR3 is CATSRSGARYNEQFF. CDR3 nucleotides: TGTGCCACCAGCCGTAGCGGGGCTCGATACAATGAGCAGTTCTTC.

The chain joins TRBV7-9 to TRBJ2-5, with D tentatively TRBD1 (5 bases). The CDR3 covers 14 residues. Trimming took 5 bases from V and 4 from J, leaving 14 bases between them. Germline lookup yields CDR1 SEHNR and CDR2 FQNEAQ (reference sequence). CDR3 DNA: TGTGCCAGCAGCCACGACAGCTCCGGAGAGACCCAGTACTTC. Protein sequence: CASSHDSSGETQYF.

The gene calls are TRBV2 and TRBJ2-7, with D possibly being TRBD2 (5 bases). The germline CDR1 and CDR2 sequences are SNHLY and FYNNEI. The CDR3 has 15 residues. Trimming stripped 4 bases from V and 2 bases from J, with 15 bases between. CDR3: CASSAGESFTYEQYF. CDR3 bases: TGTGCCAGCAGTGCCGGGGAGTCTTTCACCTACGAGCAGTACTTC. The variable domain in full, with the rest retrieved from reference TRBV2 and TRBJ2-7, is EPEVTQTPSHQVTQMGQEVILRCVPISNHLYFYWYRQILGQKVEFLVSFYNNEISEKSEIFDDQFSVERPDGSNFTLKIRSTKLEDSAMYFCASSAGESFTYEQYFGPGTRLTVT.

This clonotype showed up just a few times. The CDR3 nucleotides read TGTGCCATTGCAGCACCGTACCAAGAGACCCAGTACTTC. It is translated as CAIAAPYQETQYF. V usage is TRBV6-2 or TRBV6-3 and J usage is TRBJ2-5; D uncertain. V lost 10 bases and J lost 0, with 12 bases in between. The germline gives CDR1 MNHEY, CDR2 SVGEGT. The CDR3 length is 13 residues.

The rearrangement joins TRBV5-1 to TRBJ2-4, with 10 bases identical to TRBD1. Germline CDR1 reads SGHRS; CDR2 reads YFSETQ. V trimming: 3 bases; J trimming: 6 bases; junction bases outside the gene matches: 3. This CDR3 comprises 14 residues. In DNA, the CDR3 is TGCGCCAGCAGCTACGACAGGGGGCTAAACATTCAGTACTTC. Encoded protein: CASSYDRGLNIQYF.

Only a few counts were recorded for this clonotype. The rearrangement uses TRBV6-6 and TRBJ2-6; 10 nucleotides agree with TRBD1. With 5 bases clipped from V and 2 bases from J, the junction kept 6 bases outside the gene matches. The CDR3 runs 17 residues. Germline V gene data show CDR1 as MNHNY and CDR2 as SVGAGI (reference sequence). CDR3 in amino acids: CASSTGQGGTGANVLTF. As DNA, the CDR3 is TGTGCCAGCAGTACTGGACAGGGGGGCACTGGGGCCAACGTCCTGACTTTC.

The chain couples TRBV24-1 to TRBJ2-1, with 11 bases matching TRBD2. This CDR3 has 18 amino acids. V was clipped by 4 bases and J by 0 bases; unmatched bases: 7. The germline V gene encodes CDR1 KGHDR and CDR2 SFDVKD. In DNA, the CDR3 is TGTGCCACCAGTGACTCGACTAGCGGGGAGAGCTCCTACAATGAGCAGTTCTTC. Its translation: CATSDSTSGESSYNEQFF.

This chain connects TRBV25-1 to TRBJ2-3; possibly TRBD1 for D (5 bases). This CDR3 has 14 amino acids. The germline V gene has CDR1 MGHDK and CDR2 SYGVNS. The V end was cut by 4 bases, the J end by 0 bases, with 8 bases between. The CDR3 loop is CASSARQSTDTQYF. The CDR3 bases are TGTGCCAGCAGTGCCCGACAGAGCACAGATACGCAGTATTTT.

Here the CDR3 DNA reads TGTGCCAGCAGTGGAGCGTCGGCCACTGAAGCTTTCTTT. Amino acid sequence: CASSGASATEAFF. The gene calls are TRBV6-1 and TRBJ1-1; D ambiguous. Per germline, CDR1 MNHNS and CDR2 SASEGT. The V and J ends lost 4 bases and 4 bases respectively, with 10 bases between them. CDR3 length: 13 amino acids.

Details on this clonotype: A much larger clone sits a single nucleotide away, making a read error possible. V gene TRBV20-1 combines with J gene TRBJ2-5, with D unclear. In germline, CDR1 is DFQATT, CDR2 SNEGSKA (reference sequence). The CDR3 spans 14 residues. V shed 0 bases and J shed 5 bases, with 13 bases lying between them. The CDR3 reads CSARELVSKETQYF. CDR3 bases: TGCAGTGCTAGAGAGCTGGTTTCAAAGGAGACCCAGTACTTC.

The gene calls are TRBV5-1 and TRBJ2-1; a weak D match, TRBD2 (5 bases). The J call could be wrong; TRBJ2-7 is a better fit for the DNA end. In germline, CDR1 is SGHRS, CDR2 YFSETQ. The CDR3 length is 13 residues. The CDR3: CASRVDLAYEQYF. Here the CDR3 DNA reads TGCGCCAGCAGAGTGGACTTAGCCTACGAGCAGTACTTC.

In this sample, this clonotype turned up a few times. The chain couples TRBV2 to TRBJ2-1, with 10 bases identical to TRBD2. J gave up 4 bases and V 9 bases, and 12 bases lay outside the gene matches. This CDR3 has 16 residues. Germline CDR1 reads SNHLY; CDR2 reads FYNNEI. The CDR3 here is CASPQPGTSVYNEQFF. DNA of the CDR3: TGTGCCAGTCCCCAACCCGGGACTAGCGTGTACAATGAGCAGTTCTTC. The variable domain in full, with the rest retrieved from reference TRBV2 and TRBJ2-1, is EPEVTQTPSHQVTQMGQEVILRCVPISNHLYFYWYRQILGQKVEFLVSFYNNEISEKSEIFDDQFSVERPDGSNFTLKIRSTKLEDSAMYFCASPQPGTSVYNEQFFGPGTRLTVL.

At least ten counts were recorded for this clonotype. V gene TRBV14 combines with J gene TRBJ1-2; TRBD1 is a possible D gene (5 bases). Germline assignment: CDR1 SGHDN and CDR2 FVKESK. V lost 4 bases to trimming and J lost 8 bases, with 17 bases between them. This CDR3 spans 14 amino acids. CDR3 loop: CASSPTTGGGGYTF. The CDR3 nucleotides read TGTGCCAGCAGCCCCACTACAGGTGGAGGAGGCTACACCTTC.